The T cell receptor beta chain described here comes from a study of blood T cell repertoires in COVID-19. Looking at the study overall: Sites in the United States, Italy and Spain provided acute and convalescent COVID-19 samples.

The age range of participants was 18 to 89 years, with residence in about two dozen US areas. The study assigned cohorts using participant-reported clinical history. Authors' analysis steps: Amplified reference gene primers provided the basis for estimating nucleated cell counts. The method was immunoSEQ multiplex PCR; TCRdb's version includes in-frame clones alone and lacks a portion of them. The V and J calls and clone size were taken over from that table, and D and trimming were inferred from the DNA. This table has roughly 200,000 clones, roughly 82% appearing once. The sequenced sample consisted of PBMCs or T cells enriched from blood (not recorded which). This TCR derives from a man aged 40-49 years with acute COVID-19.

The CDR3 region has the DNA TGCGCCAGCAGCTTGTACGCTAGCAGCCAAGAGACCCAGTACTTC. It codes for CASSLYASSQETQYF. J is TRBJ2-5 and V is TRBV5-1; the D gene is possibly TRBD2 (5 bases). This CDR3 contains 15 residues. V was trimmed by 1 base and J by 1 base, leaving 11 bases between them. CDR1 is SGHRS and CDR2 is YFSETQ in the germline V gene. Looking up the rest from reference TRBV5-1 and TRBJ2-5 gives the full variable domain: KAGVTQTPRYLIKTRGQQVTLSCSPISGHRSVSWYQQTPGQGLQFLFEYFSETQRNKGNFPGRFSGRQFSNSRSEMNVSTLELGDSALYLCASSLYASSQETQYFGPGTRLLVL.